Each of the 32 T cell receptor beta chains below was sequenced from the same sample in a study of tumor and adjacent non-tumor tissue in lung cancer. This sample's RNA came from whole unsorted tissue. TCRbeta libraries were built with three rounds of nested PCR, modified from ARM-PCR. TCRdb reprocessed the multiplex PCR reads via MiXCR and lists one record per CDR3 protein. The sample consists of 65,000 to 95,000 distinct CDR3 sequences, around 70% of them appearing once. What was sequenced was lung tumor tissue. The receptors stem from a woman aged 70 to 79 with non-small cell lung cancer.

Of note for this clonotype: Because the CDR3 is missing its conserved closing phenylalanine or tryptophan, this is likely a read error. The rearrangement joins TRBV4-1 to TRBJ1-1; D possibly corresponds to TRBD1 (6 bases). Germline V gene lookup returns CDR1 MGHRA and CDR2 YSYEKL. The CDR3 is 14 residues long. The CDR3, as DNA: TGTACCAGCAGCCACCGGACAGAGAACACTGAAGCTTTCTTA. Translation: CTSSHRTENTEAFL.

Notes on this clonotype: One end of the junction is discordant with germline, which a read error may explain. This chain connects TRBV6-6 to TRBJ1-5, with D perhaps TRBD1 (5 bases). The germline V gene has CDR1 MNHNY and CDR2 SVGAGI (reference sequence). The CDR3 sequence is 16 residues long. The CDR3 DNA reads TGTGCCAGCAGTCCCCGTCACAGTGGGGCCAATCAGCCCCGGCATTTT. It encodes CASSPRHSGANQPRHF.

This clonotype came up many times. The chain is built from TRBV6-5 and TRBJ2-2; D is uncertain. Germline-derived CDR1 and CDR2 are MNHEY and SVGAGI. V lost 2 bases and J 1 base, leaving 11 bases between the germline ends. The CDR3 has 16 residues. The CDR3 DNA reads TGTGCCAGCAGTTACGCCCGACGGTTGAACACCGGGGAGCTGTTTTTT. Translation: CASSYARRLNTGELFF.

Remarks on this clonotype: Likely a read error: the CDR3 ends without its conserved phenylalanine or tryptophan. The V call is TRBV7-2, the J call TRBJ1-5; D not certain. In germline, CDR1 is SGHTA, CDR2 FQGNSA. This CDR3 is 13 amino acids long. The chain's CDR3 is CATSSTMGQPQHS. CDR3 DNA sequence: TGTGCCACCAGCTCCACCATGGGACAGCCCCAGCATTCT.

As to this clonotype: Its ends do not fully match the called genes, so a read error is possible. CDR3: CAGSQGGQFTSYEQYF. In nucleotides, the CDR3 is TGCGCCGGCAGCCAAGGTGGTCAGTTCACCTCCTACGAGCAGTACTTC. V is TRBV4-1 and J is TRBJ2-7; no reliable D call. Germline V lookup: CDR1 MGHRA, CDR2 YSYEKL. The CDR3 is 16 residues long.

A note on this clonotype: The CDR3 ends on some other residue instead of the conserved phenylalanine or tryptophan, so this is likely a read error. The chain combines TRBV6-6 with TRBJ1-1, with D unclear. This CDR3 has 13 amino acids. The germline V gene has CDR1 MNHNY and CDR2 SVGAGI (reference sequence). Here the CDR3 reads CAGSSSANAEAFI. The CDR3 DNA follows: TGTGCCGGCAGTTCATCAGCCAACGCTGAAGCTTTCATT.

This clonotype appeared a few times. This may come from a read error, since a much larger clone is one base off. The missing conserved phenylalanine or tryptophan at the end of this CDR3 makes a read error likely. This chain links TRBV5-1 with TRBJ1-1; D not certain. The CDR3 contains 15 residues. Per the germline V gene, CDR1 is SGHRS and CDR2 is YFSETQ. Trimming left V 4 bases short and J 0 bases short, with 13 bases between. CDR3 region: CASSGDGYMNTEAFC. The CDR3 coding sequence is TGCGCCAGCAGCGGCGATGGGTATATGAACACTGAAGCTTTCTGT.

The chain combines TRBV5-1 with TRBJ2-3; tentatively, D is TRBD2 (5 bases). The CDR3 is made up of 14 amino acids. Per germline, CDR1 SGHRS and CDR2 YFSETQ. Deletions cut 6 bases from V and 4 bases from J, with 15 bases between. The CDR3 nucleotides are TGCGCCAGCATGTCGGAGGCCTCGGCAGATACGCAGTATTTT. Translation gives CASMSEASADTQYF.

This clonotype came up once. Mismatch with germline at one junction end may stem from a read error. V and J are TRBV4-2 and TRBJ1-1; 8 bases agree with TRBD1. Per the germline V gene, CDR1 is LGHNA and CDR2 is YNFKEQ. The CDR3 has 15 amino acids. In DNA form, the CDR3 reads TGTGCCAGCATCCAATCGAGACAGGGGTCGACTGAAGCTTTCTTT. Its translation is CASIQSRQGSTEAFF.

This clonotype was observed at least ten times. The chain carries TRBV28 and TRBJ2-7; 8 bases map to TRBD1. The CDR3 has 14 residues. V was clipped by 3 bases and J by 4 bases; unmatched bases: 5. In germline, CDR1 is MDHEN, CDR2 SYDVKM. In DNA form, the CDR3 reads TGTGCCAGCAGTTTGGCCAGGGGGCGATACGAGCAGTACTTC. Protein sequence: CASSLARGRYEQYF.

As to this clonotype: This likely comes from a read error, as the CDR3 has no conserved phenylalanine or tryptophan at its end. This sequence joins TRBV11-3 and TRBJ2-5; the D is unclear. CDR3 length: 13 amino acids. Germline lookup yields CDR1 SGHNT and CDR2 YENEEA. The CDR3, as DNA: TGTGCCAGCAACTTAGCCGGTTTGGAGACCCAGTACTCC. It encodes CASNLAGLETQYS.

In the case of this clonotype: Compared with germline, one end of the junction differs, possibly owing to a read error. The chain is built from TRBV14 and TRBJ2-1, with D possibly TRBD2 on 5 matching bases. CDR1 is SGHDN and CDR2 is FVKESK in the germline V gene. This CDR3 spans 13 amino acids. The CDR3 is CTSSQDWRYEQFF. The CDR3 DNA follows: TGTACCAGCAGCCAAGATTGGAGGTATGAGCAGTTCTTC.

To note about this clonotype: Just one base apart from a much larger clone, this may be a read error. The CDR3 here is CSARVGDRGETFF. The CDR3 nucleotides read TGCAGTGCTAGAGTTGGGGACCGAGGTGAAACTTTCTTT. The V gene is TRBV20-1, the J gene TRBJ1-1; D may be TRBD1 (5 bases). The CDR3 contains 13 residues. Germline CDR1 DFQATT, CDR2 SNEGSKA (reference sequence).

Details on this clonotype: This may be a read error, as it is one base from a much larger clone. This chain joins TRBV6-6 and TRBJ2-2; 7 bases line up with TRBD2. Trimming took 6 bases from V and 7 from J; bases not matched to a gene: 17. The CDR3 is 17 amino acids. Germline V gives CDR1 MNHNY, CDR2 SVGAGI (reference sequence). DNA for the CDR3: TGTGCCAGCAGACCTAGCGGATGGGGATGGGCGGACGGGGAGCTGTTTTTT. This codes for CASRPSGWGWADGELFF.

In the case of this clonotype: The junction differs from germline at one of its ends, possibly a read error. The chain is built from TRBV6-2 or TRBV6-3 and TRBJ2-2, with D tentatively TRBD2 (5 bases). Germline values: CDR1 MNHEY, CDR2 SVGEGT. The CDR3 loop spans 15 amino acids. CDR3: CATRRTRENTGELFF. CDR3 DNA: TGTGCCACCAGAAGGACTCGTGAGAACACGGGGGAGCTGTTTTTT.

Points on this clonotype: Germline is not matched at one junction end, which may reflect a read error. This chain links TRBV12-3 or TRBV12-4 with TRBJ2-5; a weak D match, TRBD2 (6 bases). The CDR3 sequence is 13 residues long. The CDR3 region is CASSGGVKEIQYF. The CDR3 bases are TGTGCCAGTAGTGGCGGGGTTAAAGAGATCCAGTACTTC.

This chain links TRBV7-3 with TRBJ1-1; tentatively, D is TRBD1 (6 bases). The CDR3 has 15 amino acids. Germline V CDR1 and CDR2: SGHTA, FQGTGA. Trimming shortened V by 5 bases and J by 5 bases, and 18 bases separated the two germline ends. The CDR3 is CASSVQQGGWTEAFF. In nucleotides, the CDR3 is TGTGCCAGCAGCGTACAACAGGGTGGGTGGACTGAAGCTTTCTTT.

As for this clonotype: One end of the junction does not line up with germline, which may come from a read error. The chain joins TRBV10-3 to TRBJ2-6, with D tentatively TRBD1 (6 bases). CDR3 length: 17 amino acids. Germline assignment: CDR1 ENHRY and CDR2 SYGVKD. CDR3 residues: CAISGQTGNSGTNVLTF. The CDR3 coding sequence is TGTGCCATCAGTGGACAGACAGGAAACTCTGGGACCAACGTCCTGACTTTC.

Of note for this clonotype: This may arise from a read error, as a much more abundant clone is one base away. The chain uses TRBV20-1 and TRBJ2-5; 8 positions agree with TRBD2. The CDR3 is 13 residues long. Germline CDR1 DFQATT, CDR2 SNEGSKA (reference sequence). The CDR3 DNA reads TGCAGTGCACCTACTAGCGGCCAAGACACCCAGTACTTC. Translation: CSAPTSGQDTQYF.

On this clonotype itself: At one end the junction does not follow the germline gene, possibly because of a read error. The chain is built from TRBV29-1 and TRBJ2-3, with D possibly matching TRBD1 (6 bases). Germline V gives CDR1 SQVTM, CDR2 ANQGSEA. The CDR3 has 14 residues. CDR3 sequence: CSVGYRASTDMQYF. The CDR3 coding sequence is TGCAGCGTGGGATACAGGGCTAGCACAGATATGCAGTATTTT.

The rearrangement uses TRBV11-2 and TRBJ2-3; D is tentatively TRBD1 or TRBD2 (5 bases each). Looked up from germline, CDR1 is SGHAT and CDR2 is FQNNGV. There are 17 residues in the CDR3. Trimming left V 2 bases short and J 4 bases short, with 19 bases between. The CDR3 DNA sequence: TGTGCCAGCAGCTTAATATGGTGGGACCCCACAGCAGATACGCAGTATTTT. This sequence encodes CASSLIWWDPTADTQYF.

For this clonotype: One junction end does not reproduce the germline sequence, and a read error may be involved. The V gene is TRBV12-3 or TRBV12-4, the J gene TRBJ1-2; D ambiguous. The CDR3 consists of 15 residues. The CDR3 sequence: CVSTLALRLFYGYTF. CDR3 coding DNA: TGTGTCAGCACTTTGGCCCTGAGGTTATTCTATGGCTACACCTTC.

In regard to this clonotype: A read error is likely, as this CDR3 ends without the conserved phenylalanine or tryptophan. This chain's CDR3 is CASSFRRDGRNTGTQYL. For the CDR3, the DNA is TGTGCCAGCAGTTTCCGACGGGACGGGAGGAACACAGGTACGCAGTATTTA. The gene calls are TRBV6-5 and TRBJ2-3, with TRBD2 identical over 7 bases. Germline values: CDR1 MNHEY, CDR2 SVGAGI. This CDR3 is 17 amino acids long.

Concerning this clonotype itself: This could be a read error, since a much larger clone is one nucleotide away. CDR3 coding DNA: TGTGCCTGGAGTTACCAACAGGGGAGTGCCTACACCTTC. The encoded protein is CAWSYQQGSAYTF. The chain has TRBV30 and TRBJ1-2; 7 positions match TRBD1. The length of the CDR3 is 13 residues. With 2 bases clipped from V and 10 bases from J, the junction kept 10 bases outside the gene matches. Germline values: CDR1 GTSNPN, CDR2 SVGIG (reference sequence).

A remark on this clonotype: An end of the junction differs from the germline gene, which may be a read error. CDR3 loop: CSVRGVGNQPQRF. CDR3 nucleotide sequence: TGCAGCGTCAGGGGCGTTGGCAATCAGCCCCAGCGTTTT. The chain couples TRBV29-1 to TRBJ1-5; the D gene is possibly TRBD1 (6 bases). Germline CDR1 SQVTM, CDR2 ANQGSEA. This CDR3 has 13 amino acids.

This clonotype has a single count. Sequence at one end of the junction differs from germline and may be a read error. J is TRBJ2-1 and V is TRBV29-1; D not resolved. The length of the CDR3 is 13 residues. Per germline, CDR1 SQVTM and CDR2 ANQGSEA. CDR3: CSIKRQAINAQFF. CDR3 bases: TGCAGCATAAAACGGCAGGCCATAAATGCGCAGTTCTTC.

The chain combines TRBV10-2 with TRBJ2-2, with TRBD2 matching 7 bases. This CDR3 spans 15 amino acids. CDR1 and CDR2 (germline): WSHSY, SAAADI. V lost 3 bases and J lost 9; bases outside the gene matches: 10. The CDR3 here is CASSERTSYIRELFF. CDR3 nucleotides: TGCGCCAGCAGTGAACGGACTAGTTACATCAGGGAGCTGTTTTTT.

A word on this clonotype: Relative to the germline gene, one junction end is altered; a read error may explain this. The V and J genes are TRBV6-2 or TRBV6-3 and TRBJ1-5; D gene uncertain. Germline V gene data show CDR1 as MNHEY and CDR2 as SVGEGT. The CDR3 loop spans 15 amino acids. The CDR3 DNA follows: TGCGCCAGCAGCAAAGTCGGCAGAAACAACCAGCCCCAGCATTTT. This sequence encodes CASSKVGRNNQPQHF.

There are many counts of this clonotype. This rearrangement joins TRBV7-9 to TRBJ2-3; D possibly corresponds to TRBD2 (6 bases). Trimming shortened V by 5 bases and J by 8 bases, and 14 bases separated the two germline ends. The germline gives CDR1 SEHNR, CDR2 FQNEAQ (reference sequence). The CDR3 is 13 residues long. CDR3 loop: CASSLPTSGTQYF. CDR3 coding DNA: TGTGCCAGCAGCCTCCCGACTAGTGGTACGCAGTATTTT.

A single count supports this clonotype. The V and J genes are TRBV29-1 and TRBJ2-7, with 10 bases that match TRBD2. Germline V gene lookup returns CDR1 SQVTM and CDR2 ANQGSEA. This CDR3 is built from 14 residues. After removal of 7 bases from V and 8 bases from J, the junction contained 14 bases not matched to a gene. The CDR3 protein is CSAERSAGGRKQYF. CDR3 in DNA: TGCAGCGCTGAGCGTTCAGCGGGAGGGCGGAAGCAGTACTTC.

The genes are TRBV6-2 or TRBV6-3 and TRBJ2-1, with a possible D match to TRBD1 (6 bases). Trimming left V 5 bases short and J 8 bases short, with 10 bases between. Per the germline V gene, CDR1 is MNHEY and CDR2 is SVGEGT. This CDR3 has 12 amino acids. CDR3 nucleotide sequence: TGTGCCAGCAGTCTACAGGGCGATGAGCAGTTCTTC. It is translated as CASSLQGDEQFF.

Turning to this clonotype: Germline is not matched at one junction end, which may reflect a read error. This chain links TRBV11-2 with TRBJ1-2, with TRBD1 identical over 7 bases. CDR1 SGHAT and CDR2 FQNNGV come from the germline V gene. The CDR3 sequence is 14 residues long. CDR3 sequence reads: CVSSTRTGGYGYTF. The DNA of the CDR3 is TGTGTCAGCAGCACGAGGACAGGAGGCTATGGCTACACCTTC.